This entry is about one T cell receptor (beta chain). Assay: immunoSEQ multiplex PCR; the TCRdb copy retains only in-frame clones and omits some. The data show over 2 million clones, about 94% seen once. The data were taken from a study of shared clonotypes between healthy human individuals. Terminally differentiated effector memory CD45RA+ cells were left out of the naive CD8 fraction, which was CD45RO-negative and positively selected for CCR7. This CDR3 has 17 residues. The germline gives CDR1 LGHNA, CDR2 YSLEER. Deletions cut 1 base from V and 9 bases from J, with 22 bases between. This sequence originates from a man in his late teens or twenties in good health. The sequencing sample was made of naive CD8+ T cells sorted from blood. The chain recombines TRBV4-3 with TRBJ2-1, with unresolved D. CDR3 protein: CASSQARVSVKAGEQFF. CDR3 coding DNA: TGCGCCAGCAGCCAAGCGCGCGTATCAGTTAAAGCCGGTGAGCAGTTCTTC.